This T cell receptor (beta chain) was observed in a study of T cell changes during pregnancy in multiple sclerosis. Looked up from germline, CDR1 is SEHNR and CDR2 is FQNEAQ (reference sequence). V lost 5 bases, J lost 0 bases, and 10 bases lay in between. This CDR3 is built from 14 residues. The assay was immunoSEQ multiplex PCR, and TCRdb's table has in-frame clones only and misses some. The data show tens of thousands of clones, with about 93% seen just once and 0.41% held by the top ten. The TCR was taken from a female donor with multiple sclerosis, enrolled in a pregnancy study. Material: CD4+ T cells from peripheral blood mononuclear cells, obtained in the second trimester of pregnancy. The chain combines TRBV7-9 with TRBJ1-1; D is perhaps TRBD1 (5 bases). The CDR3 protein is CASSVRQMNTEAFF. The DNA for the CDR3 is TGTGCCAGCAGCGTCAGACAGATGAACACTGAAGCTTTCTTT.